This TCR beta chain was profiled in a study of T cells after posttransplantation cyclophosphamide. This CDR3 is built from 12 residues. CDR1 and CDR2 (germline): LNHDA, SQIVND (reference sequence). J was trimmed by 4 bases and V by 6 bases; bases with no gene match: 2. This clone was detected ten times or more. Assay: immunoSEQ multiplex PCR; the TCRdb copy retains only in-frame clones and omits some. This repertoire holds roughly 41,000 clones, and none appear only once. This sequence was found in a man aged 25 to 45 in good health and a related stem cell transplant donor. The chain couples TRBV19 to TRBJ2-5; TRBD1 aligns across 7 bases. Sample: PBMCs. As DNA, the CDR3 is TGTGCCAGTAGACAGGGGCGAGAGACCCAGTACTTC. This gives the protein CASRQGRETQYF.